This T cell receptor (beta chain) was observed in a study of blood T cell repertoires in COVID-19. Across the whole study: Whether acute or convalescent, the COVID-19 samples came from the United States, Italy and Spain. T cells, B-cell-depleted T cells, or PBMCs supplied cDNA or gDNA.

The CDR3 extends over 15 amino acids. V was clipped by 1 base and J by 5 bases, with 11 bases between them. In germline, CDR1 is LGHNA, CDR2 YNFKEQ. The method was immunoSEQ multiplex PCR; TCRdb's version includes in-frame clones alone and lacks a portion of them. This repertoire shows roughly 570,000 clones, less than 90% found once; its top ten account for under 8.5%. Material for sequencing was peripheral blood. V is TRBV4-2 and J is TRBJ2-2, with a tentative D call TRBD2 (5 bases). This TCR derives from a woman aged 45-65 years with COVID-19, enrolled during active disease. The CDR3 spells CASSQAEGRTGELFF. The CDR3 nucleotides are TGTGCCAGCAGCCAAGCAGAGGGCAGGACCGGGGAGCTGTTTTTT.